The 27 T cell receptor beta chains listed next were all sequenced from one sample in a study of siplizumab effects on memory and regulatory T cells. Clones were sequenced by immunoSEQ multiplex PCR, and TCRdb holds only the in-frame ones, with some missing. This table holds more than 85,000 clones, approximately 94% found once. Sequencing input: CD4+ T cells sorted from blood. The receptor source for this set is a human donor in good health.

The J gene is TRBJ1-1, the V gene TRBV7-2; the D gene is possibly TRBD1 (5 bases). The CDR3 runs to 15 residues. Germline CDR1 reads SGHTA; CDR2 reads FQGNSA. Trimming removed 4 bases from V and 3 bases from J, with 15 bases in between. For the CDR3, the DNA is TGTGCCAGCAGCTCCCCCCGGGGCTCCCACACTGAAGCTTTCTTT. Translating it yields CASSSPRGSHTEAFF.

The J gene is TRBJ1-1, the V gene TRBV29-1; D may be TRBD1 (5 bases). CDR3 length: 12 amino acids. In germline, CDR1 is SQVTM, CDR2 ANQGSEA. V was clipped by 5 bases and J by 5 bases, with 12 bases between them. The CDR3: CSVSPGFTEAFF. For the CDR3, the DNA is TGCAGCGTTTCTCCAGGGTTTACTGAAGCTTTCTTT.

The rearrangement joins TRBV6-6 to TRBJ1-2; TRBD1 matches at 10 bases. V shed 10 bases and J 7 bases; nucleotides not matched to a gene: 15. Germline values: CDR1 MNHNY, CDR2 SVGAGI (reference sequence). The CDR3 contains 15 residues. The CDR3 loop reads CAIHDPTGGWFGYTF. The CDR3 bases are TGTGCCATCCACGACCCGACAGGGGGCTGGTTTGGCTACACCTTC.

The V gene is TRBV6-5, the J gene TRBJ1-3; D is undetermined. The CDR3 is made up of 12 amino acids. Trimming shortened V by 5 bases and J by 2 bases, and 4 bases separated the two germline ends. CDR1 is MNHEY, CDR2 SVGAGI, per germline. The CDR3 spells CASSRPGNTIYF. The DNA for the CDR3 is TGTGCCAGCAGTCGTCCTGGAAACACCATATATTTT.

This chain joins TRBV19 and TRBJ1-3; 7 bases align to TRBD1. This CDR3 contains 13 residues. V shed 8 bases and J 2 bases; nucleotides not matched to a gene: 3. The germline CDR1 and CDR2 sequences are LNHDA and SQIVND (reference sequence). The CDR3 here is CASRQGPGNTIYF. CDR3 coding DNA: TGTGCCAGTCGACAGGGACCTGGAAACACCATATATTTT.

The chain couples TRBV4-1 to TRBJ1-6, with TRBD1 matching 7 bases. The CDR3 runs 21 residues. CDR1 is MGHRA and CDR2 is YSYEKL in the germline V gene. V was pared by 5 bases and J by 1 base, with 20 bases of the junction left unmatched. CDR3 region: CASSTDRPLQEPESYNSPLHF. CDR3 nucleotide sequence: TGCGCCAGCAGCACGGACAGGCCGCTGCAAGAGCCTGAGTCCTATAATTCACCCCTCCACTTT.

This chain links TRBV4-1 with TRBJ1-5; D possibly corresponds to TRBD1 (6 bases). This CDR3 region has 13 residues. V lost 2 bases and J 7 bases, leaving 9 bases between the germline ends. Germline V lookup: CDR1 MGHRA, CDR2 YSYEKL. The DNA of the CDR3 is TGCGCCAGCAGCCAAAACAGGGTCCAGCCCCAGCATTTT. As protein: CASSQNRVQPQHF.

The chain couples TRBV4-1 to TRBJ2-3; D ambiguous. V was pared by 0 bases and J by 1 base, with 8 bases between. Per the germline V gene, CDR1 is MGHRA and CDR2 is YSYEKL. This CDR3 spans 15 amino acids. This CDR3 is CASSQDWAGTDTQYF. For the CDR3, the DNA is TGCGCCAGCAGCCAAGATTGGGCAGGCACAGATACGCAGTATTTT.

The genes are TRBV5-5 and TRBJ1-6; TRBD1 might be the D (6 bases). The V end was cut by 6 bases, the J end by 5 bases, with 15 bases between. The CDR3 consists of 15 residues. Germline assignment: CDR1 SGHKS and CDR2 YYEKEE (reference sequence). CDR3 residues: CASTRGQTNNSPLHF. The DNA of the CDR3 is TGTGCCAGCACCAGAGGACAGACAAATAATTCACCCCTCCACTTT.

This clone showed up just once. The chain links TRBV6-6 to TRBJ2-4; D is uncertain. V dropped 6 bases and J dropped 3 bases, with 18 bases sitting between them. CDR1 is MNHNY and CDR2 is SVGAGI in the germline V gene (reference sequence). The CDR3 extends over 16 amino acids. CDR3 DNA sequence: TGTGCCAGCAGAGATCCAAGGAAGGTGGACAAAAACATTCAGTACTTC. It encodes CASRDPRKVDKNIQYF.

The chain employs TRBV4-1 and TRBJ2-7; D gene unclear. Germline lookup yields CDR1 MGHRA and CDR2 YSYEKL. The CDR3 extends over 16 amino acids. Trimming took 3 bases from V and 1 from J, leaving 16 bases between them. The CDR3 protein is CASSQPPDFRSYEQYF. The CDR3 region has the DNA TGCGCCAGCAGCCAGCCCCCAGACTTCCGATCCTACGAGCAGTACTTC.

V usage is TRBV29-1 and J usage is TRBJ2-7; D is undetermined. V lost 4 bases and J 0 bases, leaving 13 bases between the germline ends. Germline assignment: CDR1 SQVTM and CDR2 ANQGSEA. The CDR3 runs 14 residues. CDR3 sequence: CSVVTTSSSYEQYF. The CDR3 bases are TGCAGCGTTGTGACGACGTCGAGCTCCTACGAGCAGTACTTC.

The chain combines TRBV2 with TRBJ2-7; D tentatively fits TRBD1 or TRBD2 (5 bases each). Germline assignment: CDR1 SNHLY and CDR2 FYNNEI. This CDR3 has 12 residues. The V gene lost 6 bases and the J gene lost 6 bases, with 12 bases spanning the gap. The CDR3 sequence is CASRGDLREQYF. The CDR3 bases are TGTGCCAGCAGGGGGGACCTTCGCGAGCAGTACTTC.

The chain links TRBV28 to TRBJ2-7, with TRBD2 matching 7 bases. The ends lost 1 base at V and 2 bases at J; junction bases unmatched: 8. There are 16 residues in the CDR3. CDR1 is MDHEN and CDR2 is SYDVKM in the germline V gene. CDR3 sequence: CASSLFRGSSPYEQYF. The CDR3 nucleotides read TGTGCCAGCAGTTTATTTCGCGGGAGTTCCCCCTACGAGCAGTACTTC. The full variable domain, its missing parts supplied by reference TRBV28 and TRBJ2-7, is DVKVTQSSRYLVKRTGEKVFLECVQDMDHENMFWYRQDPGLGLRLIYFSYDVKMKEKGDIPEGYSVSREKKERFSLILESASTNQTSMYLCASSLFRGSSPYEQYFGPGTRLTVT.

CDR3 coding DNA: TGTGCCAGCAGCTTAGATGAAAAACTGTTTTTT. Translation gives CASSLDEKLFF. The chain is built from TRBV7-9 and TRBJ1-4; D not certain. Trimming took 1 base from V and 6 from J, leaving 0 bases between them. The germline V gene encodes CDR1 SEHNR and CDR2 FQNEAQ (reference sequence). The CDR3 sequence is 11 residues long.

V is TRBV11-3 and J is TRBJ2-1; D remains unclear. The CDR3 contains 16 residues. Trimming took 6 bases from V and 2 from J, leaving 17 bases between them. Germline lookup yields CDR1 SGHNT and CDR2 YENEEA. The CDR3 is CASRSTGLGTYNEQFF. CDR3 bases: TGTGCCAGCAGATCCACCGGGTTAGGGACCTACAATGAGCAGTTCTTC.

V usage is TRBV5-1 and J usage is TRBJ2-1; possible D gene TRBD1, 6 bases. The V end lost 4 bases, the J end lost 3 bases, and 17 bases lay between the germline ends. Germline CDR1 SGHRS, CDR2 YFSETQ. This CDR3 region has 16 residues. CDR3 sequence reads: CASSEGGSPGYNEQFF. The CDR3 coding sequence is TGCGCCAGCAGCGAAGGGGGAAGTCCGGGCTACAATGAGCAGTTCTTC.

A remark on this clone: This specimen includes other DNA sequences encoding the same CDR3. The CDR3 region is CASSPSGTSYEQYF. In nucleotides, the CDR3 is TGTGCCAGCAGTCCTAGCGGGACCTCCTACGAGCAGTACTTC. The chain combines TRBV7-3 with TRBJ2-7; 9 positions match TRBD2. The CDR3 is 14 residues long. The V gene's germline CDR1 is SGHTA and CDR2 FQGTGA. V lost 6 bases, J lost 0 bases, and 3 bases stayed unmatched.

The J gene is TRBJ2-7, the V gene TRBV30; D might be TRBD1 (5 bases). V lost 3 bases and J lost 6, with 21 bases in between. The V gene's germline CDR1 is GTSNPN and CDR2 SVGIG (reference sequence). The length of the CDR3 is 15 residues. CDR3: CAWRVPWQGSSEQYF. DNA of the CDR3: TGTGCCTGGAGGGTGCCATGGCAGGGATCTTCCGAGCAGTACTTC.

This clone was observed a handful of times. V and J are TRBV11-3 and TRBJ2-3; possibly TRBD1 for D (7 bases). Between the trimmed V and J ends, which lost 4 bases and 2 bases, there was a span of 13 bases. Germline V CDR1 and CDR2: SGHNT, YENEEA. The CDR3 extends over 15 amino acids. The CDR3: CASSSGGQITDTQYF. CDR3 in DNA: TGTGCCAGCAGCTCCGGGGGACAGATCACAGATACGCAGTATTTT.

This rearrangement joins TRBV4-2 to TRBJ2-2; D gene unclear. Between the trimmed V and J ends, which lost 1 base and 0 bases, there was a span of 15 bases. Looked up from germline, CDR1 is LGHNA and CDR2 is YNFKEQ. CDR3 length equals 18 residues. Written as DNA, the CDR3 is TGTGCCAGCAGCCAAGGCGCTACACAGAGCGCGAACACCGGGGAGCTGTTTTTT. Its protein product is CASSQGATQSANTGELFF.

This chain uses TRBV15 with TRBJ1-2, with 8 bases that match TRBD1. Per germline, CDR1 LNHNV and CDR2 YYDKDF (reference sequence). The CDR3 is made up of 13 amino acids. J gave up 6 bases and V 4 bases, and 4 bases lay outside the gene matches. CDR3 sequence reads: CATSTRTGHGYTF. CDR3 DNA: TGTGCCACCAGCACTCGGACAGGGCATGGCTACACCTTC.

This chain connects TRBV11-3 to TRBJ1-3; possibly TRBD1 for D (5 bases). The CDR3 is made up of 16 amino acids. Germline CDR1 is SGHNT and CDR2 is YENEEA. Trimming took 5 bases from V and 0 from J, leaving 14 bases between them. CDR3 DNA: TGTGCCAGCAGCCAGAGGGACGCCCGCTCTGGAAACACCATATATTTT. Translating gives CASSQRDARSGNTIYF.

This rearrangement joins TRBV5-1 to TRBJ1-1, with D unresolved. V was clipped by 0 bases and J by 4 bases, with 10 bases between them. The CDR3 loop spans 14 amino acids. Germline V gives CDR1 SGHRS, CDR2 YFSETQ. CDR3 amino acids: CASSLEAPGTEAFF. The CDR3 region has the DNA TGCGCCAGCAGCTTGGAGGCTCCGGGCACTGAAGCTTTCTTT.

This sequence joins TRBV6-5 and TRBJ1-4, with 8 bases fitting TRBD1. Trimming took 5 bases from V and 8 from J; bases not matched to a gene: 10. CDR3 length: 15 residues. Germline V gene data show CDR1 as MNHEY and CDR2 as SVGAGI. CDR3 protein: CASSAGGRGNEKLFF. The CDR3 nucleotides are TGTGCCAGCAGTGCAGGGGGCAGGGGGAACGAAAAACTGTTTTTT.

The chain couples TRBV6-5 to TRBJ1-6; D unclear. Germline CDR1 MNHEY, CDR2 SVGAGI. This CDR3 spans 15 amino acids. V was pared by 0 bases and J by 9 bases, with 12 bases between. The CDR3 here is CASSYSWALGSPLHF. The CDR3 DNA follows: TGTGCCAGCAGTTACTCGTGGGCGCTCGGTTCACCCCTCCACTTT.

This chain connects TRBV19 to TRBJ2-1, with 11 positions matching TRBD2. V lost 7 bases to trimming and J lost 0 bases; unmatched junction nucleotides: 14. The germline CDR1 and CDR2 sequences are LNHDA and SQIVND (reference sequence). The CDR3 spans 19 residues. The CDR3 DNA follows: TGTGCCAGTACCAGAGGGAGACTAGCGGGGACGAGCTCCTACAATGAGCAGTTCTTC. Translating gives CASTRGRLAGTSSYNEQFF.